The 6 T cell receptor beta chains given below trace back to one sample, sequenced in a study of T cell responses to AZD1222 COVID-19 vaccine. TCRdb keeps only in-frame clones here, not all; method: immunoSEQ multiplex PCR. The sample lists approximately 130,000 clones, roughly 93% occurring once. Sample: peripheral blood, taken on day 0 of AZD1222 vaccination. These receptor sequences come from an adult in good health.

The chain uses TRBV6-6 and TRBJ1-1, with D possibly matching TRBD1 (5 bases). Germline CDR1 MNHNY, CDR2 SVGAGI (reference sequence). Trimming cost V 5 bases and J 2 bases, with 12 bases left between them. The CDR3 is 14 amino acids. In nucleotides, the CDR3 is TGTGCCAGCAGTACTAGACAGACAAACACTGAAGCTTTCTTT. This translates into CASSTRQTNTEAFF.

The chain employs TRBV6-5 and TRBJ2-3; D is unclear. Germline V gene data show CDR1 as MNHEY and CDR2 as SVGAGI. The length of the CDR3 is 15 residues. The germline V and J ends were trimmed by 0 bases and 3 bases, with 10 bases remaining between them. Here the CDR3 DNA reads TGTGCCAGCAGTTACTCGATAGTAGGAACAGATACGCAGTATTTT. Translated, it gives CASSYSIVGTDTQYF.

This clone is a singleton in its sample. V is TRBV27 and J is TRBJ2-3, with a possible D match to TRBD1 (5 bases). Per germline, CDR1 MNHEY and CDR2 SMNVEV (reference sequence). CDR3 size: 16 residues. Deletions cut 6 bases from V and 0 bases from J, with 16 bases between. CDR3 in DNA: TGTGCCAGCAGCCGTTCGACAGAACCTAGCACAGATACGCAGTATTTT. Its translation: CASSRSTEPSTDTQYF.

The rearrangement links TRBV5-1 to TRBJ2-5, with TRBD2 matching over 10 bases. J lost 3 bases, V lost 5 bases, and 7 bases had no gene match. The germline V gene encodes CDR1 SGHRS and CDR2 YFSETQ. The CDR3 is 15 amino acids. The CDR3 coding sequence is TGCGCCAGCAGTTTGACTAGCGGGCCAAAAGAGACCCAGTACTTC. Amino acid sequence: CASSLTSGPKETQYF.

The chain carries TRBV5-6 and TRBJ2-5, with D uncertain. Germline CDR1 reads SGHDT; CDR2 reads YYEEEE. The CDR3 covers 14 residues. Trimming took 1 base from V and 3 from J, leaving 10 bases between them. The CDR3 here is CASSLLLPEETQYF. DNA of the CDR3: TGTGCCAGCAGCTTGTTACTACCTGAAGAGACCCAGTACTTC.

The gene calls are TRBV7-8 and TRBJ2-1; 7 nucleotides align to TRBD1. The CDR3 has 13 residues. Germline V gene sequence: CDR1 SGHVS, CDR2 FQNEAQ. J lost 6 bases, V lost 5 bases, and 4 bases had no gene match. DNA for the CDR3: TGTGCCAGCAGCGTCGACAGGGCCAATGAGCAGTTCTTC. It translates to CASSVDRANEQFF.